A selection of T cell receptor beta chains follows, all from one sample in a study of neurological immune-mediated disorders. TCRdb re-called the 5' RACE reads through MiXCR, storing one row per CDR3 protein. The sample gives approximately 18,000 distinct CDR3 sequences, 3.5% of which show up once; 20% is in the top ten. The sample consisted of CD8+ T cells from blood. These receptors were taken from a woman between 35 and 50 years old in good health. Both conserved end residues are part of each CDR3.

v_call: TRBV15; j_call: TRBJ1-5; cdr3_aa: CATSWEGGVNQPQHF
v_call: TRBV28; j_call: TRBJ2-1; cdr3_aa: CASSLTRTGHEQFF
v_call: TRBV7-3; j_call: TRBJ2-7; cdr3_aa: CASSLDGSSYEQYF
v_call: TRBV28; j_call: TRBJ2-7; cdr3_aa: CASRFITSASSYEQYF
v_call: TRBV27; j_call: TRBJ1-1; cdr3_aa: CASSLGQGFNEAFF
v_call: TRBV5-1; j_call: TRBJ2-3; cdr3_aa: CASSPGTGGADTQYF
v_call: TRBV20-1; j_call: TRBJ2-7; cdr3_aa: CSAWTGTYEQYF
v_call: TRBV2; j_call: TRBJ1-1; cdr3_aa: CASIYHGQGIPEAFF
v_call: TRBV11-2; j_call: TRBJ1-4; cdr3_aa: CASSLGLTNEKLFF
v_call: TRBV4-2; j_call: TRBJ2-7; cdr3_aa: CASSQGLADYEQYF
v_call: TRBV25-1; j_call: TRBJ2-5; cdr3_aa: CASSDPRGPTIQETQYF
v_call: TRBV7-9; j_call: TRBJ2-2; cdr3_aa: CASSLLGDTGELFF
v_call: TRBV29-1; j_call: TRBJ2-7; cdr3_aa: CSVIGTDTYEQYF
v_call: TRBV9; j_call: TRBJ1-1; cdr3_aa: CASSVAGTGIEAFF
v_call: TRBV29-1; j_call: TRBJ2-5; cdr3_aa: CSVDGGQGYQETQYF
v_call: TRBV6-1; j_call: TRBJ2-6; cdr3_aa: CASSEDGSGANVLTF
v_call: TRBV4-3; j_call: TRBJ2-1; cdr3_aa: CASSQDGGIGREQFF
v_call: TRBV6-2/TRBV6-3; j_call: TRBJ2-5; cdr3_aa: CASSYTTERETQYF
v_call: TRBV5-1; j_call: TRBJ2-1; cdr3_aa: CASSARLAEYNEQFF
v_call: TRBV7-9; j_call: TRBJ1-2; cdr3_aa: CASSWDHGYTF
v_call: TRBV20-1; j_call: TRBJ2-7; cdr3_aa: CSAGALGPNYEQYF
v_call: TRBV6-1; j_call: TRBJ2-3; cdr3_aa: CASSPRGLVPDTQYF
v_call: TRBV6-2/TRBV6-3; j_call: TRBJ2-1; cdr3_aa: CASSYFRLPAEQFF
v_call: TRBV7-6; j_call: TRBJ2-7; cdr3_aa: CASSSIPGLDYEQYF
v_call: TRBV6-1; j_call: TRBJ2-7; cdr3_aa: CASSEITEGYEQYF
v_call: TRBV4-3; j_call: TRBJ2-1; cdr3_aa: CASSQAGTLYNEQFF
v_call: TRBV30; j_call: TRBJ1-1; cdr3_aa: CAWSITGMSEAFF
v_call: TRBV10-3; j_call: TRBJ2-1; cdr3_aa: CAISVGTGNEQFF
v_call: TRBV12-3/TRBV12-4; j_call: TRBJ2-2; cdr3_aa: CASSFVLGTGNTGELFF
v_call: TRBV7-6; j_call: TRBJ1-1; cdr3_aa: CASSSSTGRSTEAFF